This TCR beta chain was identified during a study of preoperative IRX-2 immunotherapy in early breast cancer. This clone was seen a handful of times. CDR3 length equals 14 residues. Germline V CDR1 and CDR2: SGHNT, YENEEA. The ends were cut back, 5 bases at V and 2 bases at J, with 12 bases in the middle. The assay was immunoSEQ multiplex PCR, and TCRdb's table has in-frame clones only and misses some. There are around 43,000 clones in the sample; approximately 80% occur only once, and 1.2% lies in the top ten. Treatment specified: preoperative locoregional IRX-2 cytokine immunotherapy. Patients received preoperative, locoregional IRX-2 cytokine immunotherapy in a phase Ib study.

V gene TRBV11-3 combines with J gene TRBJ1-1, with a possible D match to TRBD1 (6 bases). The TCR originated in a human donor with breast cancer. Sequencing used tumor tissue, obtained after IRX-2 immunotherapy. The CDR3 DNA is TGTGCCAGCAGCCCCCACAGGGCCAACACTGAAGCTTTCTTT. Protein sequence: CASSPHRANTEAFF. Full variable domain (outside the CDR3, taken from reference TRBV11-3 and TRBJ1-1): EAGVVQSPRYKIIEKKQPVAFWCNPISGHNTLYWYLQNLGQGPELLIRYENEEAVDDSQLPKDRFSAERLKGVDSTLKIQPAELGDSAVYLCASSPHRANTEAFFGQGTRLTVV.